This T cell receptor beta chain was sequenced during a study of T cell repertoires in cytomegalovirus infection. Findings and caveats of the study: HLA-C-restricted CMV clonotypes gave the most frequent clonotype in two of eight donors. Adding up the frequency of public TCR beta families identified people who carried CMV plus the relevant HLA.

This clonotype has ten or more counts. Its antigen is still unknown. The V and J ends lost 0 bases and 0 bases respectively, with 9 bases between them. The CDR3 contains 16 residues. The germline CDR1 and CDR2 sequences are LGHNA and YSLEER. TCRdb itself ran the reads through MiXCR, one entry per CDR3 protein. This sample has approximately 1,000,000 distinct CDR3 sequences, with 30% to 40% found just once. The clonotype originates from a human donor in good health (CMV status not recorded). Some clones in this sample may be carry-over from other donors' samples. This specimen was cultured CD8+ T cells from PBMCs, taken from culture after CMV antigen stimulation. The chain joins TRBV4-3 to TRBJ2-1, with D possibly TRBD1 on 5 matching bases. The CDR3 DNA sequence: TGCGCCAGCAGCCAAGATCCAGGGCCCTCCTACAATGAGCAGTTCTTC. Its translation: CASSQDPGPSYNEQFF.